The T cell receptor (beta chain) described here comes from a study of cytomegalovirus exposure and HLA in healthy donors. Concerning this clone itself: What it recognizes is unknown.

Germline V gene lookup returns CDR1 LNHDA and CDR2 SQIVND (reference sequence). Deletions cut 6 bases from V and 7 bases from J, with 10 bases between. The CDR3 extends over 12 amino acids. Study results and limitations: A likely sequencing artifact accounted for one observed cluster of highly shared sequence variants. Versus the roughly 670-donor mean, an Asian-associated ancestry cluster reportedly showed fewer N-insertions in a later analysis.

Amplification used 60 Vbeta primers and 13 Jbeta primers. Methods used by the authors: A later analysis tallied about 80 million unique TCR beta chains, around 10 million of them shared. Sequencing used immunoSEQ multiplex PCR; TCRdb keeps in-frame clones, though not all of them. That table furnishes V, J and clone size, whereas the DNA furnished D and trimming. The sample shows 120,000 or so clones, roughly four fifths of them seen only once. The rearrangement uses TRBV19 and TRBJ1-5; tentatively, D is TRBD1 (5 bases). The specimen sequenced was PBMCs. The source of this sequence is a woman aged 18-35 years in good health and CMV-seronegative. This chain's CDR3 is CASSTGFQPQHF. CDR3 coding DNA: TGTGCCAGTAGCACAGGTTTCCAGCCCCAGCATTTT.